These 6 T cell receptor beta chains were sequenced from one sample in a study of shared clonotypes between healthy human individuals (dated by TCRdb to about 2020). The library was made by the immunoSEQ multiplex PCR assay. As stored in TCRdb, this immuneACCESS dataset retains in-frame rearrangements with V and J assigned. A fraction of the clones does not appear; measured against another copy, unresolved V genes explain less than half of the discrepancy, and the remainder lacks a known reason. The sample includes about 1.5 million clones, with approximately 98% observed a single time. Roughly 0.4% of the sample comes from the top ten. The sequencing sample was made of naive CD4+ T cells sorted from blood. Reading the label with the study, this specimen's cell subset or site is: CD45RA+ positively selected. All receptors derive from a man aged 25 to 45 in good health.

The V and J genes are TRBV6-6 and TRBJ1-1, with D perhaps matching TRBD1 (6 bases). Germline assignment: CDR1 MNHNY and CDR2 SVGAGI (reference sequence). The CDR3 totals 16 residues. The ends were cut back, 7 bases at V and 1 base at J, with 19 bases in the middle. This chain's CDR3 is CASTVVQGRQNTEAFF. The CDR3 DNA follows: TGTGCCAGCACCGTGGTGCAGGGGCGGCAGAACACTGAAGCTTTCTTT.

The J gene is TRBJ2-7, the V gene TRBV29-1, with a possible D match to TRBD2 (6 bases). Germline CDR1 reads SQVTM; CDR2 reads ANQGSEA. There are 13 residues in the CDR3. V lost 3 bases to trimming and J lost 5 bases, with 14 bases between them. CDR3 residues: CSVEVGSPHEQYF. DNA for the CDR3: TGCAGCGTTGAGGTCGGGAGTCCCCACGAGCAGTACTTC.

This clone was seen once. This chain connects TRBV30 to TRBJ1-5, with no clear D. The CDR3 runs 13 residues. V shed 4 bases and J shed 5 bases, with 12 bases lying between them. Per germline, CDR1 GTSNPN and CDR2 SVGIG (reference sequence). Here the CDR3 reads CAWTLQSDQPQHF. The CDR3, as DNA: TGTGCCTGGACCCTTCAATCTGATCAGCCCCAGCATTTT.

The V call is TRBV5-4, the J call TRBJ1-1; D perhaps matches TRBD1 (5 bases). V gave up 9 bases and J gave up 1 base, with 19 bases separating them. This CDR3 has 15 residues. Germline V CDR1 and CDR2: SGHNT, YYREEE (reference sequence). The CDR3 region has the DNA TGTGCCATCACCACCCCCACAGGTGAGAACACTGAAGCTTTCTTT. Amino acid sequence: CAITTPTGENTEAFF.

The chain has TRBV10-1 and TRBJ2-1; 8 positions agree with TRBD1. CDR1 and CDR2 (germline): WNHNN, SYGVQD (reference sequence). CDR3 length: 17 residues. Unmatched junction bases numbered 16, after V lost 2 bases and J lost 10 bases. CDR3 residues: CASSEGSRAGGPSEQFF. CDR3 sequence (DNA): TGCGCCAGCAGTGAGGGTTCCAGGGCAGGGGGCCCTTCGGAGCAGTTCTTC.

The V and J genes are TRBV18 and TRBJ1-4; D gene ambiguous. Germline V gene lookup returns CDR1 KGHSH and CDR2 LQKENI. The CDR3 totals 17 residues. V was trimmed by 1 base and J by 3 bases, leaving 15 bases between them. The CDR3 nucleotides read TGTGCCAGCTCACCACGTCCCGGACGCACCTCTAATGAAAAACTGTTTTTT. It is translated as CASSPRPGRTSNEKLFF.